The clone carrying this T cell receptor beta chain was counted between two and nine times. Its target is unknown. Other DNA sequences from this sample encode an identical CDR3 as well. Sequencing targeted expressed TCRB transcripts, as all isolated RNA had been reverse transcribed. Produced via immunoSEQ multiplex PCR; TCRdb's table is partial and in-frame only. The sample shows approximately 250,000 clones, about 14% of them seen only once. These data originate in a study of beta chain features in type 1 diabetes. Points from the study as a whole: Shortening that was moderate but significant affected the TCRB CDR3s of Type 1 diabetes patients in all four CD4+ subsets.

Germline V gene sequence: CDR1 SGHAT, CDR2 FQNNGV. The junction had 1 base not matched to a gene; V was cut back by 1 base and J by 2 bases. The CDR3 has 15 residues. Input material: naive CD4+ T cells from blood. The rearrangement links TRBV11-2 to TRBJ2-5; 10 bases align to TRBD2. This TCR was sampled from a woman aged 40 to 50 in good health. CDR3 protein: CASSLGAGGQETQYF. CDR3 nucleotides: TGTGCCAGCAGCTTAGGAGCGGGGGGGCAAGAGACCCAGTACTTC. Full variable domain (remainder filled in from reference TRBV11-2 and TRBJ2-5): EAGVAQSPRYKIIEKRQSVAFWCNPISGHATLYWYQQILGQGPKLLIQFQNNGVVDDSQLPKDRFSAERLKGVDSTLKIQPAKLEDSAVYLCASSLGAGGQETQYFGPGTRLLVL.